This entry lists 18 T cell receptor beta chains sequenced from one sample in a study of response to subunit inactivated influenza vaccine. TCRdb recomputed calls from the RT-PCR reads with MiXCR, one row per CDR3 protein. Of 550,000 to 650,000 distinct CDR3 sequences detected, around 11% appear once; the ten largest clones hold 9.5% to 13%. Sequences were derived from PBMCs from blood, sampled on the day of vaccination. These receptors originate from a man in his fifties or sixties who received an inactivated influenza vaccine.

This clonotype occurred a few times. The chain is built from TRBV3-1 and TRBJ1-2, with D unresolved. The germline CDR1 and CDR2 sequences are LGHDT and YNNKEL (reference sequence). V was clipped by 4 bases and J by 8 bases, with 17 bases between them. This CDR3 region has 14 residues. The CDR3 DNA reads as TGTGCCAGCAGCCGCGAGACAAGGACCTCCGGCTACACCTTC. This codes for CASSRETRTSGYTF. The whole variable domain, remainder taken from reference TRBV3-1 and TRBJ1-2, is DTAVSQTPKYLVTQMGNDKSIKCEQNLGHDTMYWYKQDSKKFLKIMFSYNNKELIINETVPNRFSPKSPDKAHLNLHINSLELGDSAVYFCASSRETRTSGYTFGSGTRLTVV.

This clonotype has ten or more counts. The gene calls are TRBV20-1 and TRBJ2-7; D call uncertain. V dropped 0 bases and J dropped 3 bases, with 6 bases sitting between them. The CDR3 covers 12 residues. Germline V gives CDR1 DFQATT, CDR2 SNEGSKA (reference sequence). The CDR3 here is CSARDLGYEQYF. CDR3 in DNA: TGCAGTGCTAGAGATCTCGGCTACGAGCAGTACTTC.

The rearrangement links TRBV20-1 to TRBJ2-7, with TRBD2 matching over 13 bases. This CDR3 is built from 14 residues. The V gene's germline CDR1 is DFQATT and CDR2 SNEGSKA (reference sequence). V was clipped by 4 bases and J by 7 bases; unmatched bases: 7. The CDR3 coding sequence is TGCAGTGCTACCAAGGCGGGACTAGCGGGAGAGCAGTACTTC. The encoded protein is CSATKAGLAGEQYF.

The sample holds a few counts of this clonotype. The V call is TRBV6-1, the J call TRBJ1-3; D is perhaps TRBD1 (6 bases). CDR3 length: 15 residues. Germline assignment: CDR1 MNHNS and CDR2 SASEGT. V lost 4 bases and J lost 3, with 13 bases in between. The CDR3 reads CASSGSGADGNTIYF. The CDR3 DNA follows: TGTGCCAGCAGTGGGTCGGGGGCGGATGGAAACACCATATATTTT.

This clonotype was detected only a few times. The chain is built from TRBV5-1 and TRBJ2-3, with 7 bases fitting TRBD1. Per the germline V gene, CDR1 is SGHRS and CDR2 is YFSETQ. The CDR3 is made up of 14 amino acids. The V segment lost 4 bases and the J segment 3 bases; nucleotides outside the gene matches: 5. The CDR3 DNA sequence: TGCGCCAGCAGCCAGGGACAGCAAACAGATACGCAGTATTTT. This sequence encodes CASSQGQQTDTQYF.

The chain recombines TRBV6-5 with TRBJ2-1, with 9 positions matching TRBD2. CDR3 length: 16 residues. The V segment lost 0 bases and the J segment 8 bases; nucleotides outside the gene matches: 8. Looked up from germline, CDR1 is MNHEY and CDR2 is SVGAGI. CDR3 region: CASSYSMRGGPDEQFF. The DNA for the CDR3 is TGTGCCAGCAGTTACTCGATGCGGGGGGGTCCCGATGAGCAGTTCTTC.

This chain links TRBV10-3 with TRBJ2-1, with D tentatively TRBD1 (6 bases). Trimming took off 5 bases at V and 8 bases at J, with 10 bases between the two ends. The CDR3 sequence is 12 residues long. Per germline, CDR1 ENHRY and CDR2 SYGVKD. The CDR3 nucleotides are TGTGCCATCAGTTTACAGGGCGATGAGCAGTTCTTC. It is translated as CAISLQGDEQFF.

The sample holds a few counts of this clonotype. The V call is TRBV2, the J call TRBJ2-7; 10 bases agree with TRBD1. The CDR3 length is 14 residues. Germline CDR1 SNHLY, CDR2 FYNNEI. V lost 4 bases to trimming and J lost 2 bases; unmatched junction nucleotides: 2. The CDR3 region is CASSGDRGPYEQYF. The CDR3 DNA follows: TGTGCCAGCAGTGGGGACAGGGGCCCCTACGAGCAGTACTTC.

Ten or more counts support this clonotype. The chain recombines TRBV12-3 or TRBV12-4 with TRBJ2-7; 8 bases line up with TRBD1. J gave up 3 bases and V 4 bases, and 8 bases lay outside the gene matches. The CDR3 spans 15 residues. The CDR3 loop reads CASSSYGQGYYEQYF. The CDR3 bases are TGTGCCAGCAGTTCGTACGGACAGGGATACTACGAGCAGTACTTC.

The V call is TRBV29-1, the J call TRBJ2-7; 7 nucleotides agree with TRBD1. Germline V gene lookup returns CDR1 SQVTM and CDR2 ANQGSEA. V was clipped by 1 base and J by 2 bases; unmatched bases: 5. The CDR3 has 14 residues. CDR3 DNA sequence: TGCAGCGTTGAAGTGGACAGGTTCCCCTACGAGCAGTACTTC. Residues: CSVEVDRFPYEQYF.

The V and J genes are TRBV20-1 and TRBJ1-5; D is unresolved. Germline V gene data show CDR1 as DFQATT and CDR2 as SNEGSKA (reference sequence). CDR3 length equals 14 residues. V was clipped by 3 bases and J by 0 bases, with 9 bases between them. CDR3 in amino acids: CSASQSLSNQPQHF. The CDR3 coding sequence is TGCAGTGCTAGCCAGTCCCTTAGCAATCAGCCCCAGCATTTT.

This clonotype appeared a few times. The J gene is TRBJ2-3, the V gene TRBV7-2; D uncertain. The V gene lost 1 base and the J gene lost 5 bases, with 7 bases spanning the gap. The V gene's germline CDR1 is SGHTA and CDR2 FQGNSA. There are 13 residues in the CDR3. CDR3 nucleotides: TGTGCCAGCAGCTTAGTGACCTTAGATACGCAGTATTTT. Translating it yields CASSLVTLDTQYF.

The V call is TRBV18, the J call TRBJ2-1; the match to TRBD2 covers 12 bases. This CDR3 contains 21 residues. The germline gives CDR1 KGHSH, CDR2 LQKENI. The V gene end was trimmed by 2 bases and the J gene end by 7 bases; junction bases not matched to a gene: 21. The CDR3 is CASSPSGGDRATSGSLNEQFF. The CDR3 DNA sequence: TGTGCCAGCTCACCATCCGGAGGGGACAGGGCGACTAGCGGGAGTCTTAATGAGCAGTTCTTC.

V is TRBV6-1 and J is TRBJ2-1; 8 bases map to TRBD2. The CDR3 covers 15 residues. Germline values: CDR1 MNHNS, CDR2 SASEGT. The V and J ends lost 3 bases and 4 bases, in that order; junction bases with no gene match: 5. The CDR3 bases are TGTGCCAGCAGTGACTGGCGGGGGGATTACAATGAGCAGTTCTTC. Translating it yields CASSDWRGDYNEQFF.

V and J are TRBV5-1 and TRBJ2-3; 9 positions match TRBD1. Germline V gives CDR1 SGHRS, CDR2 YFSETQ. The CDR3 extends over 16 amino acids. V shed 4 bases, J shed 3 bases, and the junction held 9 bases outside the gene matches. The CDR3 DNA is TGCGCCAGCAGCCCAGCGGACAGGGGTCGAACAGATACGCAGTATTTT. Its protein product is CASSPADRGRTDTQYF.

The chain couples TRBV9 to TRBJ1-4, with D unclear. The CDR3 has 14 amino acids. CDR1 is SGDLS and CDR2 is YYNGEE in the germline V gene. V lost 3 bases to trimming and J lost 5 bases, with 11 bases between them. CDR3 sequence reads: CASSESVGNEKLFF. The CDR3 DNA reads TGTGCCAGCAGCGAGTCCGTGGGAAATGAAAAACTGTTTTTT.

This clonotype was recorded a few times. The V call is TRBV3-1, the J call TRBJ2-2, with 15 bases fitting TRBD2. CDR1 is LGHDT and CDR2 is YNNKEL in the germline V gene (reference sequence). With 11 bases clipped from V and 2 bases from J, the junction kept 12 bases outside the gene matches. This CDR3 spans 18 amino acids. The CDR3 DNA reads TGTGCCTCCTCAACAGGGACTAGCGGGGGGACAAACACCGGGGAGCTGTTTTTT. Protein: CASSTGTSGGTNTGELFF.

This clonotype was observed a handful of times. The rearrangement joins TRBV4-3 to TRBJ2-7; TRBD1 matches at 7 bases. Germline V CDR1 and CDR2: LGHNA, YSLEER. With 4 bases clipped from V and 3 bases from J, the junction kept 9 bases outside the gene matches. CDR3 length equals 15 residues. CDR3 bases: TGCGCCAGCAGCCCCCTGAAAGGGGGCGACTACGAGCAGTACTTC. The encoded protein is CASSPLKGGDYEQYF.